This TCR beta chain was identified in a study of blood T cell repertoires in COVID-19. Looking at the study overall: Both acute and convalescent COVID-19 samples were obtained from the United States, Italy and Spain. The cDNA or gDNA used as material had been derived from T cells, B-cell-depleted T cells, or PBMCs.

Germline V CDR1 and CDR2: MNHNS, SASEGT. The CDR3 is made up of 15 amino acids. With 2 bases removed from V and 7 bases from J, the gap between germline ends came to 15 bases. Authors' data handling: Reference gene primer amplification gave nucleated cell count estimates. TCRdb's copy holds only in-frame clones and misses some; the assay was immunoSEQ multiplex PCR. The V and J calls and clone size were taken over from that table, and D and trimming were inferred from the DNA. The sample lists over 45,000 clones, 80% to 85% occurring once. Sequencing was carried out using peripheral blood. This TCR derives from an older woman with acute or convalescent COVID-19. The chain employs TRBV6-1 and TRBJ1-5, with a tentative D call TRBD1 (6 bases). CDR3 DNA sequence: TGTGCCAGCAGTGAAACACAGGGTTTCTTCCAGCCCCAGCATTTT. Protein product: CASSETQGFFQPQHF.